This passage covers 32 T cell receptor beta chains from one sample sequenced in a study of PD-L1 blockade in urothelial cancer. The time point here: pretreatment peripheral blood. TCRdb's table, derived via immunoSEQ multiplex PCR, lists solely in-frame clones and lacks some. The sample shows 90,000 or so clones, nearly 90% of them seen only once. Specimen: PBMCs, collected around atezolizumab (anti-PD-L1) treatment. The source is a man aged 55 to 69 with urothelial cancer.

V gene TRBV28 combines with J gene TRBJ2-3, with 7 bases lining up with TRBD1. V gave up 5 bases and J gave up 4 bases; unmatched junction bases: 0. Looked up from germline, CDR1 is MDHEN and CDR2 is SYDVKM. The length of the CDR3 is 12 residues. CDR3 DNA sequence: TGTGCCAGCAGTAGGGGGCCAGATACGCAGTATTTT. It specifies CASSRGPDTQYF.

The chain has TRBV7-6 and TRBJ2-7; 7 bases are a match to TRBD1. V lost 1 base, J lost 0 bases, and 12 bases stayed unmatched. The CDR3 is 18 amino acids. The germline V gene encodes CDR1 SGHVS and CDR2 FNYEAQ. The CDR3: CASSLGRGQATASYEQYF. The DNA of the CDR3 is TGTGCCAGCAGCTTAGGTAGGGGGCAGGCGACTGCCTCCTACGAGCAGTACTTC.

The chain's CDR3 is CASSSTRDYEQYF. CDR3 nucleotide sequence: TGTGCCAGCAGCTCTACTAGGGACTACGAGCAGTACTTC. This sequence joins TRBV7-2 and TRBJ2-7; a possible D gene is TRBD2 (5 bases). Germline lookup yields CDR1 SGHTA and CDR2 FQGNSA. CDR3 length: 13 amino acids. Trimming shortened V by 4 bases and J by 3 bases, and 10 bases separated the two germline ends.

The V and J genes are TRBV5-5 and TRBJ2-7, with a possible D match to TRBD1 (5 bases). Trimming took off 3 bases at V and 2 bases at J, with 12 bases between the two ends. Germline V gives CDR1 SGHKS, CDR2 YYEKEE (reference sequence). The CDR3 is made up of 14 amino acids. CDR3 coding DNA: TGTGCCAGCAGCTGGGGTTCAGGGACCTACGAGCAGTACTTC. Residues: CASSWGSGTYEQYF.

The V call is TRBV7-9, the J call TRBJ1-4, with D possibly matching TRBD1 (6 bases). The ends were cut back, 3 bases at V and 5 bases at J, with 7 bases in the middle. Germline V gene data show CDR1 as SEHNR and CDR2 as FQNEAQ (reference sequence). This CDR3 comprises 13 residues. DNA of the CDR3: TGTGCCAGCAGCTTGGACAGAAATGAAAAACTGTTTTTT. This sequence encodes CASSLDRNEKLFF.

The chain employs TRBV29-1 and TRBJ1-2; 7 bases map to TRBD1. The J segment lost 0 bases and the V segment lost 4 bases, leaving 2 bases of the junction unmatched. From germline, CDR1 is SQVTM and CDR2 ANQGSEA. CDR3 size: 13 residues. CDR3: CSVGDRANYGYTF. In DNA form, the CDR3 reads TGCAGCGTTGGTGACAGGGCTAACTATGGCTACACCTTC.

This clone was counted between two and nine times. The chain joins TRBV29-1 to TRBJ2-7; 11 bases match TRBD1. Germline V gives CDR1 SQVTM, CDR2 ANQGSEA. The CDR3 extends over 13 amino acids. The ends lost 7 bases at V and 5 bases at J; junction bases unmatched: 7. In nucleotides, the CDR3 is TGCAGCGGGATGGACAGGGGGCGCGACGAGCAGTACTTC. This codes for CSGMDRGRDEQYF.

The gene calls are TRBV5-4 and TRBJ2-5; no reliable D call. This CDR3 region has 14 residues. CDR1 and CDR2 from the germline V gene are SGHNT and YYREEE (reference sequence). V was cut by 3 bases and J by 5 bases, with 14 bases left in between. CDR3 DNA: TGTGCCAGCAGCTCTCCGCCCCCTACGGAGACCCAGTACTTC. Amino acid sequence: CASSSPPPTETQYF. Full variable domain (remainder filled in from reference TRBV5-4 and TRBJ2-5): ETGVTQSPTHLIKTRGQQVTLRCSSQSGHNTVSWYQQALGQGPQFIFQYYREEENGRGNFPPRFSGLQFPNYSSELNVNALELDDSALYLCASSSPPPTETQYFGPGTRLLVL.

In nucleotides, the CDR3 is TGTGCCAGCAGCTTAGGGGGCGACGGCTCCAATGAGCAGTTCTTC. Residues: CASSLGGDGSNEQFF. This chain links TRBV11-3 with TRBJ2-1; possibly TRBD1 for D (5 bases). The CDR3 is 15 residues long. Germline V lookup: CDR1 SGHNT, CDR2 YENEEA. The V end lost 1 base, the J end lost 6 bases, and 13 bases lay between the germline ends.

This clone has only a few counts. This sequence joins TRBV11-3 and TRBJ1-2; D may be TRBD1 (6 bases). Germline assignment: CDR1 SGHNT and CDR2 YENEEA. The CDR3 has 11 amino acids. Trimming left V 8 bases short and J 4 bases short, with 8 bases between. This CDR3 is CASGQTYGYTF. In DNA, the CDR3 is TGTGCCAGCGGACAGACCTATGGCTACACCTTC.

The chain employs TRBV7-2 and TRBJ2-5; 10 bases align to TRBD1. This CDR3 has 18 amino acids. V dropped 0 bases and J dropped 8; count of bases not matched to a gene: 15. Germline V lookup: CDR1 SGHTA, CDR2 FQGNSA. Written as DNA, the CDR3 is TGTGCCAGCAGCTTAGCGTTCGTGGGACAGGGGTATTCGGGAACCCAGTACTTC. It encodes CASSLAFVGQGYSGTQYF.

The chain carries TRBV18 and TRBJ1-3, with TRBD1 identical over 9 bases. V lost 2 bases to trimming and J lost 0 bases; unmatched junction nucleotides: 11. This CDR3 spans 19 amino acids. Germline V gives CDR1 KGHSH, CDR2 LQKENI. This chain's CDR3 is CASSPSGTGNLLSGNTIYF. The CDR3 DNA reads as TGTGCCAGCTCACCATCCGGGACAGGGAACCTCCTCTCTGGAAACACCATATATTTT.

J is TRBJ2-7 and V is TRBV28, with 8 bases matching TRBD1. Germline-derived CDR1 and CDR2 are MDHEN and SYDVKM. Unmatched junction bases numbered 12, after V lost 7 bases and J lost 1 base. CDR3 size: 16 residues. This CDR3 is CASNPSLGTGSYEQYF. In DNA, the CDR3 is TGTGCCAGCAACCCTTCCCTCGGGACAGGATCCTACGAGCAGTACTTC.

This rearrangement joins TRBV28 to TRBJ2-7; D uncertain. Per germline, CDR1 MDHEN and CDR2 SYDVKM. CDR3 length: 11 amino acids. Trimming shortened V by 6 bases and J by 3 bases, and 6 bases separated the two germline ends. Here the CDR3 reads CASSKIYEQYF. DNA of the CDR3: TGTGCCAGCAGCAAAATCTACGAGCAGTACTTC.

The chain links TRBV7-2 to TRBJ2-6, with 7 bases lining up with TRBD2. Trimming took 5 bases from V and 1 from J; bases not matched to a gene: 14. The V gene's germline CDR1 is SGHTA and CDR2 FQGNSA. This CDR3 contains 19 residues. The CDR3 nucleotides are TGTGCCAGCAGCAACCCTCGAGGGAGGGGAGTATCTGGGGCCAACGTCCTGACTTTC. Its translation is CASSNPRGRGVSGANVLTF.

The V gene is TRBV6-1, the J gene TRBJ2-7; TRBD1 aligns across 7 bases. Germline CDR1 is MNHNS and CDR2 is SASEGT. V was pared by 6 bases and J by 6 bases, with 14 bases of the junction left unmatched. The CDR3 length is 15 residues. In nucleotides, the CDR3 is TGTGCCAGCAGGCCCGACAGGGTACGTGACGTCGAGCAGTACTTC. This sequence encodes CASRPDRVRDVEQYF.

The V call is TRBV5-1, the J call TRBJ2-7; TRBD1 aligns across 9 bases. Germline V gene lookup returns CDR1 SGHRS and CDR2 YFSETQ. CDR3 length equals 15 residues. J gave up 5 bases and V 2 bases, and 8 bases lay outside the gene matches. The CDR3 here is CASSFVTGGGDEQYF. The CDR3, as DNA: TGCGCCAGCAGCTTCGTTACAGGGGGCGGAGACGAGCAGTACTTC.

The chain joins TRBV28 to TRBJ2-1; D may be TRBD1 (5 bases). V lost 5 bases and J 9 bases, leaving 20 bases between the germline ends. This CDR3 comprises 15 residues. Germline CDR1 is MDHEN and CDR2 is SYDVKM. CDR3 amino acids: CASSPPRMVGREQFF. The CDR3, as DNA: TGTGCCAGCAGTCCGCCGCGCATGGTGGGGCGTGAGCAGTTCTTC.

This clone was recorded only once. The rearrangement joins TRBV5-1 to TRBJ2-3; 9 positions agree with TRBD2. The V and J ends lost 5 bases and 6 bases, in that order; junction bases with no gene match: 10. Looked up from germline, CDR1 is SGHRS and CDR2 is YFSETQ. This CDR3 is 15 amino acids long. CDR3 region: CASSSAAGGPDTQYF. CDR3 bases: TGCGCCAGCAGTTCAGCCGCGGGGGGGCCGGATACGCAGTATTTT. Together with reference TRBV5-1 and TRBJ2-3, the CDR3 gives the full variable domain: KAGVTQTPRYLIKTRGQQVTLSCSPISGHRSVSWYQQTPGQGLQFLFEYFSETQRNKGNFPGRFSGRQFSNSRSEMNVSTLELGDSALYLCASSSAAGGPDTQYFGPGTRLTVL.

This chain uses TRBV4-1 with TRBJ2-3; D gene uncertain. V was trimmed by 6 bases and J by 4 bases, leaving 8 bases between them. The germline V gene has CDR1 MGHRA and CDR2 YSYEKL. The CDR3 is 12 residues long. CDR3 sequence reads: CASSPKSDTQYF. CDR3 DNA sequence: TGCGCCAGCAGTCCAAAATCAGATACGCAGTATTTT.

The CDR3 is CASSSATGLGTGELFF. The CDR3 DNA reads TGTGCCAGCAGTTCTGCGACAGGGTTAGGGACCGGGGAGCTGTTTTTT. The V and J genes are TRBV28 and TRBJ2-2, with 7 nucleotides matching TRBD1. The CDR3 has 16 residues. Germline values: CDR1 MDHEN, CDR2 SYDVKM. Germline trimming cut 4 bases from V and 5 bases from J; bases unmatched to any gene: 10. Full variable domain (remainder filled in from reference TRBV28 and TRBJ2-2): DVKVTQSSRYLVKRTGEKVFLECVQDMDHENMFWYRQDPGLGLRLIYFSYDVKMKEKGDIPEGYSVSREKKERFSLILESASTNQTSMYLCASSSATGLGTGELFFGEGSRLTVL.

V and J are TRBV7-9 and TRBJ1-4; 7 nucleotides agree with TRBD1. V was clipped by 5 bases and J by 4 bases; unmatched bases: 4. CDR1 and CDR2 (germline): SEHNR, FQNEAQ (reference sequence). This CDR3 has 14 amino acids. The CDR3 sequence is CASSMDRLNEKLFF. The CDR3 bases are TGTGCCAGCAGCATGGACAGGCTTAATGAAAAACTGTTTTTT.

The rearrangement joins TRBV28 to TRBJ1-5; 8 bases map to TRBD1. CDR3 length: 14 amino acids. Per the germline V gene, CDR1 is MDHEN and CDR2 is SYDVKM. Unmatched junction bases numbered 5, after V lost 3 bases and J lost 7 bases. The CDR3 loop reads CASSLGQDPQPQHF. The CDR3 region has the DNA TGTGCCAGCAGTTTGGGACAGGATCCCCAGCCCCAGCATTTT.

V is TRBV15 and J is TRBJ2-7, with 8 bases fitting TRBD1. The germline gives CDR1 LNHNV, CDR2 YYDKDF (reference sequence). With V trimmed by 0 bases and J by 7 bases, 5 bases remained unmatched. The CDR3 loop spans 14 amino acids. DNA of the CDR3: TGTGCCACCAGCAGAGATTTTCACAGGGGGGAGCAGTACTTC. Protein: CATSRDFHRGEQYF.

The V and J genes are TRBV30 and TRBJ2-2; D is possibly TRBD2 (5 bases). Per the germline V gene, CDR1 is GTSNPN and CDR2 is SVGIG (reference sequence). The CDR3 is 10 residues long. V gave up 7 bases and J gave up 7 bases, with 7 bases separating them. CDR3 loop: CAFGDGELFF. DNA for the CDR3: TGTGCCTTCGGGGACGGGGAGCTGTTTTTT.

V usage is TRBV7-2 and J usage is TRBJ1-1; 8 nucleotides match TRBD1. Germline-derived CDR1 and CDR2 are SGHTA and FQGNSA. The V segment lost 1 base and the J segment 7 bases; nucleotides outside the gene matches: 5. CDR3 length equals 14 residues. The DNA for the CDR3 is TGTGCCAGCAGCTTAGGGCAGGGGGCCTATGAAGCTTTCTTT. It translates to CASSLGQGAYEAFF.

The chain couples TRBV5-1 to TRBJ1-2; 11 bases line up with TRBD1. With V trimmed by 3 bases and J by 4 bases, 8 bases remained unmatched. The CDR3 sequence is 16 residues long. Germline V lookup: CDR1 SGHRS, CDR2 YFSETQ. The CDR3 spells CASSWGTGGTGYGYTF. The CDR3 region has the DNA TGCGCCAGCAGCTGGGGGACAGGGGGGACTGGCTATGGCTACACCTTC.

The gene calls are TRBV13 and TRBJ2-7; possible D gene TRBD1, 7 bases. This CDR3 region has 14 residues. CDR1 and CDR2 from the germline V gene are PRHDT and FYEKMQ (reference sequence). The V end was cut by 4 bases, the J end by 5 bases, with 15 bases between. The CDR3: CASSWRGTDHEQYF. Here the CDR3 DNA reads TGTGCCAGCAGCTGGCGCGGGACAGATCACGAGCAGTACTTC.

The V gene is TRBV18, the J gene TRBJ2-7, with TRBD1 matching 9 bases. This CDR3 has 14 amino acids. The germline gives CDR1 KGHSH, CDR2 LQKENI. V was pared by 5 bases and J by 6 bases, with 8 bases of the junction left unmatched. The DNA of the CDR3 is TGTGCCAGCTCAACAGGGGGCGCTGGGCGCGAGCAGTACTTC. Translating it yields CASSTGGAGREQYF.

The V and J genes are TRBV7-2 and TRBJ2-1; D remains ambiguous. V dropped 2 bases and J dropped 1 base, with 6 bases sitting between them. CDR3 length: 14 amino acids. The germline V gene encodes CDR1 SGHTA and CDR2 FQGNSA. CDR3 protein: CASSLTPSYNEQFF. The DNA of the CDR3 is TGTGCCAGCAGCTTAACTCCATCCTACAATGAGCAGTTCTTC.

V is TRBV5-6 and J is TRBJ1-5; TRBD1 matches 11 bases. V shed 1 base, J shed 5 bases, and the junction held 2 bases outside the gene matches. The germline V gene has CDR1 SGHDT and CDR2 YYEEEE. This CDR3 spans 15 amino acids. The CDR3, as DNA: TGTGCCAGCAGCTTGTGGGACAGGGGGTATCAGCCCCAGCATTTT. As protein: CASSLWDRGYQPQHF.

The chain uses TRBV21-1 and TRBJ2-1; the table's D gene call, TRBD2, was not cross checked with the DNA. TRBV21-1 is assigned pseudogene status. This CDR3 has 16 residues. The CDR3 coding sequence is TGTGCCAGCAGCCGGTGTGAAGCGGGGGGTGTCAATGAGCAGTTCTTC. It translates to CASSRCEAGGVNEQFF.